This paragraph covers one TCR beta chain sequence. The data derive from a study of blood T cell repertoires in COVID-19. Profiled with immunoSEQ multiplex PCR; TCRdb holds only in-frame clones, not every one. The sample shows more than 450,000 clones, about nine tenths of them seen only once. The CDR3 consists of 14 residues. CDR1 and CDR2 from the germline V gene are LGHDT and YNNKEL (reference sequence). The V and J ends lost 0 bases and 7 bases respectively, with 12 bases between them. Sequenced material: PBMCs or T cells enriched from blood (not recorded which). The chain has TRBV3-1 (or the pseudogene TRBV3-2) and TRBJ1-2, with a possible D match to TRBD1 (6 bases). This TCR was recovered from a woman between 18 and 29 years old who had recovered from COVID-19. The CDR3 spells CASSQDRGGGGYTF. As DNA, the CDR3 is TGTGCCAGCAGCCAAGACAGAGGGGGTGGTGGCTACACCTTC.